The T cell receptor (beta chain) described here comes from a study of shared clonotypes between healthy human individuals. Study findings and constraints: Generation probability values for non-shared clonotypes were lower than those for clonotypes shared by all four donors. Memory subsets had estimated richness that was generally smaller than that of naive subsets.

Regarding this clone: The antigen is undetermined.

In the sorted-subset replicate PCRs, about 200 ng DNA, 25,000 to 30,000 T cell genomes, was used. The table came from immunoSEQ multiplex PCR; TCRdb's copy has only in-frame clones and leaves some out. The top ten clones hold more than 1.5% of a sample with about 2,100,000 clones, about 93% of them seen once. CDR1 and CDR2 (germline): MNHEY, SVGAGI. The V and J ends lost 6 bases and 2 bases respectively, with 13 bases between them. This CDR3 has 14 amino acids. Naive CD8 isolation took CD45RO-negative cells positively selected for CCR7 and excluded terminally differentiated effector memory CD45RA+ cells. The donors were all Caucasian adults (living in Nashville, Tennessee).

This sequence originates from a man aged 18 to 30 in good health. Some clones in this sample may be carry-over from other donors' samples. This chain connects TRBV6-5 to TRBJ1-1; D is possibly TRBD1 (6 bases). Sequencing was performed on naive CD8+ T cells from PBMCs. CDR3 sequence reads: CASSAEQGNTEAFF. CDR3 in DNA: TGTGCCAGCAGCGCGGAACAGGGAAACACTGAAGCTTTCTTT.